Described below is a single T cell receptor (beta chain) sequence and its context. The source of the sample is a study of T cells after yellow fever vaccination. The CDR3 contains 17 residues. One entry per CDR3 protein, called by TCRdb with MiXCR from the 5' RACE reads. The repertoire has around 530,000 distinct CDR3 sequences, roughly a sixth of them found once; the top ten carry around 15%. This chain uses TRBV21-1 with TRBJ2-7. TRBV21-1 is a listed pseudogene. The receptor's source is a man in his late teens or twenties who received the YFV17D yellow fever vaccine. The sample here was PBMCs, taken about 5 days after the first yellow fever vaccination. CDR3 protein: CASDQSGSAGCSYEQYV. Here the CDR3 DNA reads TGTGCCAGCGACCAATCGGGGTCGGCGGGATGCTCCTACGAGCAGTACGTC.